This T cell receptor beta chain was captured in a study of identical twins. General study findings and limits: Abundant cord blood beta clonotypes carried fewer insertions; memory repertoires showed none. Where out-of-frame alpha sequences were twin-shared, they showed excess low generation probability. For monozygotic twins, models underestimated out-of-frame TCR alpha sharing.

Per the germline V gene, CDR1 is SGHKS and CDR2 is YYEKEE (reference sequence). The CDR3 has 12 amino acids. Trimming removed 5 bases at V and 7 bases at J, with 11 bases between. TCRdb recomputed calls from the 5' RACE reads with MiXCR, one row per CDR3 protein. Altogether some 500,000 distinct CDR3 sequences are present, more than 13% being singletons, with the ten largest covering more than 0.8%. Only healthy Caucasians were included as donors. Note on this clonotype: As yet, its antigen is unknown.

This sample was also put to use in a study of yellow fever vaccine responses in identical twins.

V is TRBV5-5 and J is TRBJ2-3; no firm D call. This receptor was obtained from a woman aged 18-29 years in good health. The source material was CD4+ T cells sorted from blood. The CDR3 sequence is CASSPNGNTQYF. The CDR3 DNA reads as TGTGCCAGCAGTCCCAATGGCAATACGCAGTATTTT.